This TCR beta chain was captured in a study of cytomegalovirus exposure and HLA in healthy donors. Study findings and constraints: HLA restriction was apparent for most CMV-associated TCR beta chains in a later analysis.

60 Vbeta and 13 Jbeta primers were used in PCR. The table came from immunoSEQ multiplex PCR; TCRdb's copy has only in-frame clones and leaves some out. The repertoire has about 97,000 clones, about three quarters of them found once; the top ten carry less than 4.5%. To note about this clone: Its antigen is undetermined.

Sequenced material: PBMCs. The receptor was derived from a man in his forties in good health and CMV-seronegative.

CDR3 DNA: TGTGCCAGCAGTTTAACGTCGTCAGGGGCGCGAAGCACAGATACGCAGTATTTT. Translation gives CASSLTSSGARSTDTQYF. The V and J genes are TRBV27 and TRBJ2-3; possible D gene TRBD1, 6 bases. CDR1 is MNHEY and CDR2 is SMNVEV in the germline V gene (reference sequence). This CDR3 spans 18 amino acids. V was clipped by 2 bases and J by 0 bases, with 18 bases between them.